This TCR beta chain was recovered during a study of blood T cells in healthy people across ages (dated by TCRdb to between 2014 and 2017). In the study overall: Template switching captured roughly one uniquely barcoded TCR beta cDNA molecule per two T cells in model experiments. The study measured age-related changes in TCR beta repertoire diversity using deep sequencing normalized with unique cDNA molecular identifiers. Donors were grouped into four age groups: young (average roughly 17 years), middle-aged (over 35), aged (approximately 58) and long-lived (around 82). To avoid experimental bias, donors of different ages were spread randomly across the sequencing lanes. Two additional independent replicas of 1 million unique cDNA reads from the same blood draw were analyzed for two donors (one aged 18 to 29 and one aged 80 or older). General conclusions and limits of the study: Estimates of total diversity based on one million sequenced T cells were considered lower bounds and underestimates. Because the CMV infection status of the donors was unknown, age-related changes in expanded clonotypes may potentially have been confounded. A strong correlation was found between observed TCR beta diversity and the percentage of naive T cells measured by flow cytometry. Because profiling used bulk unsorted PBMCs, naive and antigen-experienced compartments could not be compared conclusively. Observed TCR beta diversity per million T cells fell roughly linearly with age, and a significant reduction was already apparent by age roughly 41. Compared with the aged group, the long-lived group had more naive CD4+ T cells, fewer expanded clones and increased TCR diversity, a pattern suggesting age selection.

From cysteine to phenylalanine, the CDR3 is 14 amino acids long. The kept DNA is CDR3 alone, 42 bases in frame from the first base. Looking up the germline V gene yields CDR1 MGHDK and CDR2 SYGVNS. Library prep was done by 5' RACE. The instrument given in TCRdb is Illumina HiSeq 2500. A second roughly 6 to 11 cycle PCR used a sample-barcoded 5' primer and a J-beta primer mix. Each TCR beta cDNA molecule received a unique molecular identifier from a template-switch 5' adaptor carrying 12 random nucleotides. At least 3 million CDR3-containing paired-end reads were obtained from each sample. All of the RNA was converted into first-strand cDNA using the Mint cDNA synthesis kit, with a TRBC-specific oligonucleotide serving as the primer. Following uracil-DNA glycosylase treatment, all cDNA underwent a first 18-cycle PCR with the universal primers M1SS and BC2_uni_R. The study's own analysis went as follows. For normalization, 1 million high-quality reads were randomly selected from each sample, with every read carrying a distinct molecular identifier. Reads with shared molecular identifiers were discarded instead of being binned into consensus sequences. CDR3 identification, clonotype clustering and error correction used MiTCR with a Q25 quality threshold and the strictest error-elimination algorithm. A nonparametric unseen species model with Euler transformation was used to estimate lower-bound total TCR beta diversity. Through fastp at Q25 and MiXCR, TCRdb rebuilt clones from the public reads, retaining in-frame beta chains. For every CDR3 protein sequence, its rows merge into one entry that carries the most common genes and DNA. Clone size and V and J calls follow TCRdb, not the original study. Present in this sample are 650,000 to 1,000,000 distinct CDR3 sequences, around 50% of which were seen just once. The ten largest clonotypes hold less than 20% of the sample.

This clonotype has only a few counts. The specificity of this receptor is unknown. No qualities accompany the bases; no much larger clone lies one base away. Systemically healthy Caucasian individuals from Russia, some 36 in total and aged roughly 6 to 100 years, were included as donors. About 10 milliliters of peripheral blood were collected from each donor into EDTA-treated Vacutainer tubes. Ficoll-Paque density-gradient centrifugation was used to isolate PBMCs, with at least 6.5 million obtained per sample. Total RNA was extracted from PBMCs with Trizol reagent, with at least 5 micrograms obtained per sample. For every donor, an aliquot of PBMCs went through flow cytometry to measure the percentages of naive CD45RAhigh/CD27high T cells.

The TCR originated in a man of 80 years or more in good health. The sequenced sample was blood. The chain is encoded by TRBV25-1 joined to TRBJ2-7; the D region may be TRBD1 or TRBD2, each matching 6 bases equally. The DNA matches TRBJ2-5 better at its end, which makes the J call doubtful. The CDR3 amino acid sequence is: CASSEQGSGETQYF. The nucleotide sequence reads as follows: TGTGCCAGCAGTGAGCAGGGGAGCGGGGAGACCCAGTACTTC.